This T cell receptor (beta chain) derives from a study of Ad26.COV2.S vaccination and SARS-CoV-2 variants. Assay used: immunoSEQ multiplex PCR; TCRdb lists only in-frame clones, some missing. Found here are roughly 410,000 clones, about four fifths of them singletons; the top ten hold around 7.3%. Treatment specified: 15 to 20 received Ad26.COV2.S at low or high dose, single or two shots; a few received placebo; per-sample allocation not given. Collection of the samples took place on day 63 after the first injection of vaccine or placebo. Germline CDR1 and CDR2: SGHRS and YFSETQ. The CDR3 contains 13 residues. The V and J ends lost 4 bases and 6 bases respectively, with 13 bases between them. This clone appeared a single time.

The sequences come from peripheral blood, collected in a trial of Ad26.COV2.S vaccine versus placebo. The genes are TRBV5-1 and TRBJ1-1; D might be TRBD1 (6 bases). The receptor was derived from a person aged 18-60 years who received the Ad26.COV2.S COVID-19 vaccine or a placebo. DNA of the CDR3: TGCGCCAGCAGCGCAACAGGGACCGCTGAAGCTTTCTTT. As protein: CASSATGTAEAFF.